A selection of T cell receptor beta chains follows, all from one sample in a study of blood T cell repertoires in COVID-19. Sequencing was performed with immunoSEQ multiplex PCR; in TCRdb, only in-frame clones are kept and a portion is missing. The data contain some 270,000 clones, 80% to 90% of them singletons. The specimen sequenced was PBMCs or T cells enriched from blood (not recorded which). These receptors were collected from a woman aged 35 to 49 who had been exposed to COVID-19. Each CDR3 is given with its conserved first and last residue. The order of the fields is J gene, D gene, V gene, clone size, CDR3 DNA, CDR3 protein. A D gene is named only where the DNA matches it firmly. Size is stated for part of the rows, as once, few or many counts, or as a class when the clone is expanded.

TRBJ1-2 NA TRBV24-1 NA TGTGCCACCAGTGACGACCGGACTCCTGCTAACTATGGCTACACCTTC CATSDDRTPANYGYTF
TRBJ2-5 TRBD1 TRBV5-1 NA TGTGCCAGCAGCTCACTCCTTCGGGGGACAGGGGGCAACCGACAAGAGACCCAGTACTTC CASSSLLRGTGGNRQETQYF
TRBJ2-1 TRBD2 TRBV5-4 NA TGTGCCAGCACCTGGGGGGGTCCCTACAATGAGCAGTTCTTC CASTWGGPYNEQFF
TRBJ1-1 NA TRBV28 NA TGTGCCAGCAGTTCGCCAGAGGGCTTTTACACTGAAGCTTTCTTT CASSSPEGFYTEAFF
TRBJ1-1 NA TRBV29-1 once TGCAGCGTTGAAGATCTAGGGTCAAGAGCAAGACAGGCCCTTTCCACTGAAGCTTTCTTT CSVEDLGSRARQALSTEAFF
TRBJ1-4 NA TRBV7-2 NA TGTGCCAGCAGCTTAAGCTTTTGGGGGGAACTGTTTTTT CASSLSFWGELFF
TRBJ2-7 NA TRBV18 NA TGTGCCAGCTCACCCCAGGTTGGTAGCGTTTACGAGCAGTACTTC CASSPQVGSVYEQYF
TRBJ1-1 NA TRBV28 once TGTGCCAGCACCGAGGGAGGATTTGACCCTGAAGCTTTCTTT CASTEGGFDPEAFF
TRBJ1-1 NA TRBV4-2 NA TGTGCCAGCAGCCAAGATTGGACAAATCAAGCTGAAGCTTTCTTT CASSQDWTNQAEAFF
TRBJ1-2 NA TRBV5-5 NA TGTGCCAGCAGCTCGGAACCGGGGGATCGGAATGGCTACACCTTC CASSSEPGDRNGYTF
TRBJ2-2 NA TRBV7-3 NA TGTGCCAGCAGCCCCAAGGGGCAGGGGGGCACCGGGGAGCTGTTTTTT CASSPKGQGGTGELFF
TRBJ1-2 NA TRBV9 NA TGTGCCAGCAGCGCCTATCGATATGGCTACACCTTC CASSAYRYGYTF
TRBJ2-1 TRBD1 TRBV9 NA TGTGCCAGCAGCCCTCAATCCGGGACAGTAAGCAATGAGCAGTTCTTC CASSPQSGTVSNEQFF
TRBJ1-6 TRBD1 TRBV6-4 NA TGTGCCAGCAGTGAGACGAGGGGGCTTCATTCACCCCTCCACTTT CASSETRGLHSPLHF
TRBJ1-1 NA TRBV11-2 NA TGTGCCAGCAGATCCCCTCGGAGGAGCACTGAAGCTTTCTTT CASRSPRRSTEAFF
TRBJ1-1 TRBD1 TRBV7-3 NA TGTGCCAGCAGGGGACAGGGAGACACTGAAGCTTTCTTT CASRGQGDTEAFF
TRBJ1-5 NA TRBV18 NA TGTGCCAGCTCACGTTCGACCGGGGAGGCCGGTCAGCCCCAGCATTTT CASSRSTGEAGQPQHF
TRBJ1-3 TRBD1 TRBV4-1 NA TGCGCCAGCAGCCAAGTCCTCTCCGTGGGACAGGGTAGAAACACCATATATTTT CASSQVLSVGQGRNTIYF
TRBJ1-1 TRBD1 TRBV28 NA TGTGCCAGCACCTTACGAGGACAGGCTGAAGCTTTCTTT CASTLRGQAEAFF
TRBJ2-2 NA TRBV4-2 NA TGTGCCAGCAGCCTATCCCAGGGGTTTACCGGGGAGCTGTTTTTT CASSLSQGFTGELFF
TRBJ1-6 NA TRBV9 NA TGTGCCAGCAGGGGGGACAACTGGTCACCCCTCCACTTT CASRGDNWSPLHF
TRBJ1-2 TRBD1 TRBV4-3 NA TGCGCCAGCAGCCAAGCCGGGACAGGGGGAGTAAGATATGGCTACACCTTC CASSQAGTGGVRYGYTF
TRBJ2-1 TRBD2 TRBV4-3 NA TGCGCCAGCAGCCGCATAGCGGGAGGGAACAATGAGCAGTTCTTC CASSRIAGGNNEQFF
TRBJ2-7 NA TRBV29-1 once TGCAGCGTTGTCAGCAGACTACAACGCTTGGAGAGCTCCTACGAGCAGTACTTC CSVVSRLQRLESSYEQYF
TRBJ2-7 TRBD1 TRBV5-5 NA TGTGCCAGCATGCCGGACAGGGGGCGATTTACCTACGAGCAGTACTTC CASMPDRGRFTYEQYF
TRBJ2-1 TRBD1 TRBV24-1 NA TGTGCCACCAGTGATTTCGGACAGGGTACTAACAATGAGCAGTTCTTC CATSDFGQGTNNEQFF
TRBJ1-1 NA TRBV29-1 NA TGCAGCGTTGAACCACTTTATGCGGAGAACACTGAAGCTTTCTTT CSVEPLYAENTEAFF
TRBJ1-1 NA TRBV19 NA TGTGCCAGTAGTATAGGGAGTCCCGTTGAAGCTTTCTTT CASSIGSPVEAFF